The rows below give T cell receptor beta chains drawn from one sample of a study of CD8+CD57+ T cells in acquired aplastic anemia. TCRdb re-analysed the reads in MiXCR, keeping a single row per CDR3 protein. The table includes some 92,000 distinct CDR3 sequences, around two thirds detected once. Sequenced: sorted CD4+, CD8+, or CD8+CD57+ T cells (not recorded which) from PBMCs. Receptors originate from a human donor with aplastic anemia. The CDR3 runs from the conserved cysteine through the conserved F or W. Fields, in order: clone size, J gene, V gene, D gene, CDR3 protein, CDR3 DNA. A D gene is named only where the DNA matches it firmly. Rows give clone size only sometimes, using once, few, many, or a class for an expanded clone.

-,TRBJ1-1,TRBV15,-,CATSRAIMNTEAFF,TGTGCCACCAGCAGAGCCATCATGAACACTGAAGCTTTCTTT
-,TRBJ1-2,TRBV19,TRBD1,CASSQGASGGYTF,TGTGCCAGTAGCCAGGGGGCTTCAGGCGGCTACACCTTC
-,TRBJ1-1,TRBV29-1,-,CSGGGTEAFF,TGCAGCGGAGGGGGCACTGAAGCTTTCTTT
-,TRBJ1-2,TRBV12-3/TRBV12-4,TRBD1,CASSLQPGQSYGYTF,TGTGCCAGCAGTTTACAACCGGGACAGTCCTATGGCTACACCTTC
-,TRBJ2-6,TRBV24-1,TRBD1,CATATGAGANVLTF,TGTGCCACAGCCACAGGGGCTGGGGCCAACGTCCTGACTTTC
medium-sized,TRBJ2-7,TRBV6-1,-,CATRAGSSYEQYF,TGTGCCACCCGAGCGGGTTCCTCCTACGAGCAGTACTTC
-,TRBJ2-6,TRBV20-1,-,CSVGAGGANVLTF,TGCAGTGTTGGGGCCGGCGGGGCCAACGTCCTGACTTTC
once,TRBJ1-6,TRBV9,TRBD1,CASSGTGVRSPLHF,TGTGCCAGCAGCGGAACAGGGGTTCGGTCACCCCTCCACTTT
once,TRBJ2-5,TRBV20-1,-,CSARDPAGQTQYF,TGCAGTGCTAGAGATCCAGCGGGTCAGACCCAGTACTTC
few,TRBJ1-2,TRBV19,TRBD1,CASRSDRADGYTF,TGTGCCAGCCGATCCGACAGGGCGGATGGCTACACCTTC
few,TRBJ2-3,TRBV15,TRBD2,CATSALAGAITDTQYF,TGTGCCACCAGCGCACTAGCGGGGGCCATCACAGATACGCAGTATTTT
-,TRBJ1-1,TRBV19,TRBD1,CASSIRGEGPSRAEAFF,TGTGCCAGTAGTATCAGGGGGGAGGGACCGTCGAGGGCTGAAGCTTTCTTT
-,TRBJ2-7,TRBV7-9,-,CASRLASSYEQYF,TGTGCCAGCCGATTAGCGAGCTCCTACGAGCAGTACTTC
-,TRBJ2-3,TRBV10-3,TRBD2,CASSIYLAGVDTQYF,TGTGCCAGCAGTATCTACTTAGCGGGAGTAGATACGCAGTATTTT
-,TRBJ2-7,TRBV29-1,TRBD1,CSVETRTGDEQYF,TGCAGCGTTGAGACTCGGACAGGGGACGAGCAGTACTTC
few,TRBJ1-5,TRBV20-1,-,CSARVGNNQPQHF,TGCAGTGCTAGAGTGGGGAACAATCAGCCCCAGCATTTT
-,TRBJ2-7,TRBV7-2,-,CASSRLGSYEQYF,TGTGCCAGCAGTCGCCTAGGTAGCTACGAGCAGTACTTC
once,TRBJ2-7,TRBV15,-,CATSPQDGAFEQYF,TGTGCCACCAGCCCTCAGGACGGAGCCTTCGAGCAGTACTTC
-,TRBJ2-1,TRBV20-1,TRBD2,CSAFPPGLFNEQFF,TGCAGTGCCTTTCCTCCGGGACTATTCAATGAGCAGTTCTTC
-,TRBJ2-7,TRBV20-1,-,CSAPGMLYEQYF,TGCAGTGCTCCCGGGATGCTCTACGAGCAGTACTTC
-,TRBJ2-2,TRBV19,TRBD1,CASSEDRVNTGELFF,TGTGCCAGTAGTGAGGACAGGGTTAACACCGGGGAGCTGTTTTTT
-,TRBJ2-3,TRBV24-1,-,CATSVRDRTDTQYF,TGTGCCACCAGTGTGCGGGACCGCACAGATACGCAGTATTTT
-,TRBJ2-1,TRBV11-2,-,CASSLVAGPYNEQFF,TGTGCCAGCAGCTTAGTGGCGGGGCCCTACAATGAGCAGTTCTTC
-,TRBJ1-2,TRBV5-1,TRBD1,CASRGDSANYGYTF,TGCGCCAGCAGGGGGGACAGCGCTAACTATGGCTACACCTTC
-,TRBJ2-5,TRBV12-5,TRBD2,CASGERLAGVETQYF,TGTGCTAGTGGCGAGAGACTAGCGGGGGTGGAGACCCAGTACTTC
many,TRBJ2-7,TRBV27,-,CASRTDSYEQYF,TGTGCCAGCAGAACGGACAGCTACGAGCAGTACTTC
-,TRBJ2-7,TRBV25-1,TRBD2,CASSESELAIYEQYF,TGTGCCAGCAGTGAATCCGAACTAGCGATCTACGAGCAGTACTTC
-,TRBJ1-2,TRBV10-3,-,CAISESPSGRGYTF,TGTGCCATCAGTGAGTCTCCAAGCGGGCGAGGCTACACCTTC
-,TRBJ2-3,TRBV7-3,-,CASSLNGRVGRSTDTQYF,TGTGCCAGCAGCTTAAATGGAAGGGTGGGACGGAGCACAGATACGCAGTATTTT
-,TRBJ1-6,TRBV10-3,-,CAISEPDYNSPLHF,TGTGCCATCAGTGAACCCGATTATAATTCACCCCTCCACTTT
-,TRBJ2-3,TRBV2,-,CASSDSSSTDTQYF,TGTGCCAGCAGTGACTCCTCTAGCACAGATACGCAGTATTTT
-,TRBJ1-5,TRBV24-1,-,CATSDPQGSPNQPQHF,TGTGCCACCAGTGACCCGCAGGGTAGTCCGAATCAGCCCCAGCATTTT
-,TRBJ2-7,TRBV6-1,-,CASSPNLDGTYEQYF,TGTGCCAGCAGCCCCAACCTGGACGGAACCTACGAGCAGTACTTC
few,TRBJ2-2,TRBV25-1,-,CASTTLYGELFF,TGTGCCAGCACCACACTTTACGGGGAGCTGTTTTTT
few,TRBJ1-6,TRBV2,-,CASSESLLPLHF,TGTGCCAGCAGTGAATCCCTCCTGCCCCTCCACTTT